The T cell receptor (beta chain) under discussion was sequenced for a study of T-cell memory formation after mild COVID-19. Study-wide background: TCR clusters were largely donor specific.

General study results and limits: Some clones that responded turned up in pre-infection memory, which suggests that cross-reactive memory joined in. Still unconfirmed is whether the second-wave clones peaking on day 37 recognized SARS-CoV-2.

As for this clonotype: Its specificity is unknown.

The CDR3 is 14 amino acids. The germline CDR1 and CDR2 sequences are MNHEY and SVGEGT. Trimming cost V 6 bases and J 0 bases, with 9 bases left between them. TCRdb itself ran the 5' RACE reads through MiXCR, one entry per CDR3 protein. The sample has about 250,000 distinct CDR3 sequences; 16% are singletons. The chain combines TRBV6-2 or TRBV6-3 with TRBJ1-5; maybe TRBD1 (5 bases). The TCR comes from a man younger than 35 who had mild COVID-19 (a few samples of this study predate the infection). Cell type and time point are not known. The sample was PBMCs or a T cell subset sorted from them (not recorded which). CDR3 nucleotides: TGTGCCAGCAGAGCCGGGGCTAGCAATCAGCCCCAGCATTTT. It yields the protein CASRAGASNQPQHF.